This entry is about one TCR beta chain. Sequencing used immunoSEQ multiplex PCR; TCRdb keeps in-frame clones, though not all of them. The sample yields about 63,000 clones, 79% seen once. The V segment lost 5 bases and the J segment 3 bases; nucleotides outside the gene matches: 6. Per germline, CDR1 MNHEY and CDR2 SVGEGT. The CDR3 extends over 15 amino acids. This sample stems from a study of blood T cell repertoires in COVID-19. The TCR was taken from a human donor in a cohort sampled during active COVID-19. The source material was peripheral blood. This sequence joins TRBV6-2 or TRBV6-3 and TRBJ1-3; TRBD1 matches 8 bases. CDR3 sequence reads: CASSLQGAGGNTIYF. For the CDR3, the DNA is TGTGCCAGCAGTCTCCAGGGGGCTGGTGGAAACACCATATATTTT.